Listed here are 27 T cell receptor beta chains from one sample, sequenced in a study of CD8+CD57+ T cells in acquired aplastic anemia. Profiles of TCR beta VDJ and CDR3 were generated from a genomic DNA template. MiXCR, run by TCRdb on the reads, gives a single entry per CDR3 protein. This sample has approximately 95,000 distinct CDR3 sequences, with 65% to 70% found just once. Only patients with CD8+CD57+ cell expansion on flow cytometry were chosen for sequencing. The source material was sorted CD4+, CD8+, or CD8+CD57+ T cells (not recorded which) from PBMCs. Every receptor here comes from a human donor with aplastic anemia.

V and J are TRBV10-3 and TRBJ2-3; 13 bases are a match to TRBD2. V lost 0 bases and J lost 3; bases outside the gene matches: 6. CDR1 is ENHRY and CDR2 is SYGVKD in the germline V gene. The CDR3 contains 18 residues. The DNA of the CDR3 is TGTGCCATCAGTGAGTCGAGGACTAGCGGGAGTATGACAGATACGCAGTATTTT. The encoded protein is CAISESRTSGSMTDTQYF.

The table lists this clonotype with many counts. This rearrangement joins TRBV5-4 to TRBJ2-1; the D gene is possibly TRBD2 (5 bases). The CDR3 consists of 17 residues. Germline CDR1 reads SGHNT; CDR2 reads YYREEE (reference sequence). The V end lost 4 bases, the J end lost 5 bases, and 22 bases lay between the germline ends. The CDR3 nucleotides are TGTGCCAGCAGCCCCTCCCGCTCTAGCTACCCTAACAATGAGCAGTTCTTC. As protein: CASSPSRSSYPNNEQFF.

This clonotype occurred a few times. V usage is TRBV12-3 or TRBV12-4 and J usage is TRBJ1-6, with TRBD1 matching over 7 bases. V shed 2 bases and J 10 bases; nucleotides not matched to a gene: 8. The CDR3 consists of 15 residues. The CDR3 loop is CASSLSVGGGSPLHF. The CDR3 nucleotides read TGTGCCAGCAGTTTATCAGTAGGAGGGGGCTCACCCCTCCACTTT.

This clonotype was detected a few times. The chain links TRBV25-1 to TRBJ2-3, with 10 positions matching TRBD1. This CDR3 has 18 amino acids. Trimming took 5 bases from V and 0 from J; bases not matched to a gene: 11. CDR1 and CDR2 (germline): MGHDK, SYGVNS. DNA of the CDR3: TGTGCCAGCAGTTACTACGGGACAGGGGCCCGGAGCACAGATACGCAGTATTTT. It translates to CASSYYGTGARSTDTQYF.

The chain has TRBV29-1 and TRBJ1-1; TRBD1 aligns across 7 bases. Germline lookup yields CDR1 SQVTM and CDR2 ANQGSEA. The trim removed 3 bases at V and 1 base at J, leaving 8 bases unmatched. The CDR3 runs to 15 residues. CDR3 amino acids: CSVDWSGQQNTEAFF. The CDR3 nucleotides are TGCAGCGTTGATTGGTCGGGACAGCAGAACACTGAAGCTTTCTTT.

This clonotype was observed a single time. The V gene is TRBV24-1, the J gene TRBJ2-7; D gene unclear. The CDR3 has 15 amino acids. The V end was cut by 4 bases, the J end by 2 bases, with 14 bases between. Germline V lookup: CDR1 KGHDR, CDR2 SFDVKD. CDR3 bases: TGTGCCACCAGTGAGGGAAAGGCGGTACCCTACGAGCAGTACTTC. This sequence encodes CATSEGKAVPYEQYF.

The chain recombines TRBV7-2 with TRBJ2-1, with D unresolved. This CDR3 is built from 11 residues. Germline-derived CDR1 and CDR2 are SGHTA and FQGNSA. Deletions cut 6 bases from V and 5 bases from J, with 5 bases between. DNA for the CDR3: TGTGCCAGCAGTGCCCACAATGAGCAGTTCTTC. It codes for CASSAHNEQFF.

The chain uses TRBV24-1 and TRBJ2-2, with D hard to call. CDR3 length: 16 residues. V was shortened by 2 bases and J by 4 bases, with 13 bases between the two germline ends. The germline V gene encodes CDR1 KGHDR and CDR2 SFDVKD. This CDR3 is CATSDSPIRRTGELFF. For the CDR3, the DNA is TGTGCCACCAGTGATTCCCCTATTAGGCGCACCGGGGAGCTGTTTTTT.

The gene calls are TRBV7-7 and TRBJ2-5; D is perhaps TRBD2 (5 bases). V lost 4 bases and J 4 bases, leaving 13 bases between the germline ends. The CDR3 sequence is 14 residues long. In germline, CDR1 is SSHAT, CDR2 FNYEAQ (reference sequence). Here the CDR3 DNA reads TGTGCCAGCAGCTCCAGCCTAGCAGGAGAGACCCAGTACTTC. It encodes CASSSSLAGETQYF.

This rearrangement joins TRBV20-1 to TRBJ2-3, with 9 positions matching TRBD1. In germline, CDR1 is DFQATT, CDR2 SNEGSKA (reference sequence). V dropped 0 bases and J dropped 5; count of bases not matched to a gene: 18. This CDR3 is 19 amino acids long. The CDR3 region has the DNA TGCAGTGCTAGAGATCCCCCCGTTAGCCGGACAGGGGTCGGAGATACGCAGTATTTT. It is translated as CSARDPPVSRTGVGDTQYF.

CDR3 in DNA: TGTGCCAGCAGCCAAGAAGCTAGCGGGAGGCTAGATACGCAGTATTTT. Protein sequence: CASSQEASGRLDTQYF. The V and J genes are TRBV4-2 and TRBJ2-3; 11 positions match TRBD2. Germline V gives CDR1 LGHNA, CDR2 YNFKEQ. The CDR3 runs 16 residues. V gave up 0 bases and J gave up 5 bases; unmatched junction bases: 4.

The chain recombines TRBV5-1 with TRBJ2-2; D is ambiguous. The germline V gene encodes CDR1 SGHRS and CDR2 YFSETQ. This CDR3 is built from 13 residues. V was pared by 1 base and J by 7 bases, with 8 bases between. The CDR3: CASSLTFFGELFF. The CDR3 nucleotides are TGCGCCAGCAGCTTGACCTTCTTCGGGGAGCTGTTTTTT.

The sample holds one count of this clonotype. This sequence joins TRBV15 and TRBJ2-7; possible D gene TRBD1, 6 bases. This CDR3 is 13 amino acids long. Trimming shortened V by 9 bases and J by 1 base, and 13 bases separated the two germline ends. Germline V gene data show CDR1 as LNHNV and CDR2 as YYDKDF (reference sequence). Written as DNA, the CDR3 is TGTGCCACGATGGGCGGACAGTCCTACGAGCAGTACTTC. Translated, it gives CATMGGQSYEQYF.

The V call is TRBV7-9, the J call TRBJ2-7; a possible D gene is TRBD1 (5 bases). Germline loops: CDR1 SEHNR, CDR2 FQNEAQ (reference sequence). CDR3 length: 12 amino acids. V lost 5 bases, J lost 4 bases, and 9 bases lay in between. The CDR3 DNA reads as TGTGCCAGCAGCACGACAGTGTACGAGCAGTACTTC. Its protein product is CASSTTVYEQYF.

The rearrangement links TRBV2 to TRBJ1-2; a weak D match, TRBD1 (6 bases). The CDR3 has 15 residues. Germline V gene lookup returns CDR1 SNHLY and CDR2 FYNNEI. Trimming removed 4 bases from V and 6 bases from J, with 18 bases in between. The CDR3 spells CASSADPGVDDGYTF. The CDR3 bases are TGTGCCAGCAGTGCTGACCCAGGGGTGGACGATGGCTACACCTTC.

In the case of this clonotype: With a much larger clone just one base away, this may be a read error. The rearrangement uses TRBV25-1 and TRBJ2-7; the D is unclear. Germline CDR1 is MGHDK and CDR2 is SYGVNS. The CDR3 spans 11 residues. The germline V and J ends were trimmed by 8 bases and 3 bases, with 8 bases remaining between them. CDR3: CASSTVYEQYF. CDR3 DNA: TGTGCCAGCTCGACGGTCTACGAGCAGTACTTC.

In its sample, this clonotype was seen a few times. The V call is TRBV15, the J call TRBJ2-2; no firm D call. The length of the CDR3 is 15 residues. The germline V gene encodes CDR1 LNHNV and CDR2 YYDKDF (reference sequence). The germline V and J ends were trimmed by 3 bases and 1 base, with 9 bases remaining between them. CDR3 sequence (DNA): TGTGCCACCAGCAGCAACACGGGGAACACCGGGGAGCTGTTTTTT. Its translation is CATSSNTGNTGELFF.

This chain connects TRBV5-1 to TRBJ1-2; the D gene is possibly TRBD1 (5 bases). Trimming stripped 4 bases from V and 4 bases from J, with 14 bases between. The CDR3 covers 14 residues. From germline, CDR1 is SGHRS and CDR2 YFSETQ. The CDR3 sequence: CASSGAGASYGYTF. CDR3 in DNA: TGCGCCAGCAGCGGAGCCGGGGCGAGCTATGGCTACACCTTC.

The V and J genes are TRBV2 and TRBJ2-7; D gene ambiguous. Germline CDR1 is SNHLY and CDR2 is FYNNEI. This CDR3 has 12 amino acids. V was clipped by 5 bases and J by 3 bases, with 8 bases between them. The chain's CDR3 is CASSPPFYEQYF. The CDR3, as DNA: TGTGCCAGCAGTCCTCCGTTCTACGAGCAGTACTTC.

This chain links TRBV29-1 with TRBJ2-3; D not certain. The germline V and J ends were trimmed by 3 bases and 6 bases, with 7 bases remaining between them. The germline V gene encodes CDR1 SQVTM and CDR2 ANQGSEA. The CDR3 is 11 residues long. Here the CDR3 reads CSVDDGDTQYF. The CDR3 bases are TGCAGCGTTGATGACGGGGATACGCAGTATTTT.

This chain connects TRBV2 to TRBJ2-3; D ambiguous. Deletions cut 6 bases from V and 2 bases from J, with 15 bases between. CDR3 length: 15 residues. Per the germline V gene, CDR1 is SNHLY and CDR2 is FYNNEI. Written as DNA, the CDR3 is TGTGCCAGCAGAACCACCCCGCAAATCACAGATACGCAGTATTTT. Protein product: CASRTTPQITDTQYF.

The chain joins TRBV12-3 or TRBV12-4 to TRBJ2-7; 11 bases fit TRBD2. The V gene end was trimmed by 10 bases and the J gene end by 4 bases; junction bases not matched to a gene: 9. This CDR3 has 14 amino acids. CDR3 in amino acids: CATMLAGGGYEQYF. CDR3 bases: TGTGCCACCATGCTAGCGGGGGGCGGGTACGAGCAGTACTTC.

The gene calls are TRBV20-1 and TRBJ1-1; tentatively, D is TRBD1 (5 bases). Germline V gene sequence: CDR1 DFQATT, CDR2 SNEGSKA (reference sequence). Trimming cost V 5 bases and J 5 bases, with 24 bases left between them. This CDR3 comprises 16 residues. The chain's CDR3 is CSAQPAGAQSGTEAFF. As DNA, the CDR3 is TGCAGTGCTCAACCCGCCGGGGCCCAAAGTGGGACTGAAGCTTTCTTT.

The chain employs TRBV10-3 and TRBJ1-5; D unresolved. Germline V lookup: CDR1 ENHRY, CDR2 SYGVKD. This CDR3 comprises 13 residues. Trimming took 9 bases from V and 5 from J, leaving 14 bases between them. The CDR3: CAIGFAQDQPQHF. The CDR3 DNA reads as TGTGCCATAGGCTTTGCCCAGGATCAGCCCCAGCATTTT.

This clonotype is medium-sized by share. V gene TRBV24-1 combines with J gene TRBJ2-1; D perhaps matches TRBD1 (5 bases). The length of the CDR3 is 12 residues. V lost 9 bases and J 9 bases, leaving 14 bases between the germline ends. The germline V gene encodes CDR1 KGHDR and CDR2 SFDVKD. The CDR3 sequence: CATAGWVGEQFF. Here the CDR3 DNA reads TGTGCCACCGCAGGGTGGGTGGGTGAGCAGTTCTTC.

This clonotype appeared a few times. This chain connects TRBV7-2 to TRBJ1-2, with a weak D call TRBD1 (6 bases). CDR3 size: 15 residues. The germline gives CDR1 SGHTA, CDR2 FQGNSA. V lost 4 bases to trimming and J lost 4 bases, with 16 bases between them. CDR3 region: CASSSIGGGSYGYTF. DNA of the CDR3: TGTGCCAGCAGCTCGATAGGGGGGGGGAGCTATGGCTACACCTTC. Full variable domain (rest looked up from reference TRBV7-2 and TRBJ1-2): GAGVSQSPSNKVTEKGKDVELRCDPISGHTALYWYRQSLGQGLEFLIYFQGNSAPDKSGLPSDRFSAERTGGSVSTLTIQRTQQEDSAVYLCASSSIGGGSYGYTFGSGTRLTVV.

This chain joins TRBV6-5 and TRBJ2-7; D may match TRBD1 or TRBD2 (5 bases each). The CDR3 runs 12 residues. Trimming removed 4 bases from V and 7 bases from J, with 11 bases in between. From germline, CDR1 is MNHEY and CDR2 SVGAGI. The CDR3 DNA follows: TGTGCCAGCAGTTCCTTCTGGGGGGAGCAGTACTTC. It encodes CASSSFWGEQYF.